This T cell receptor (beta chain) was obtained from a study of T-cell memory formation after mild COVID-19 (dated by TCRdb to the early 2020s). For the wider study: Most TCR sequence clusters were specific to one of the two donors. The cohort was made up of two young adult volunteers, one female and one male, who were previously healthy. In two donors, T-cell clones that expanded and contracted after mild COVID-19 were tracked by sequencing TCRalpha and TCRbeta repertoires over time. On the study overall, not on this receptor specifically: The study covered only two mild cases, and larger cohorts including severe cases with pre-infection samples were considered necessary. Some responding clones were detected in pre-infection memory, which suggested that pre-existing cross-reactive memory T cells had joined the SARS-CoV-2 response. Whether the second-wave clones peaking on day 37 were SARS-CoV-2 specific was not confirmed. Contracting CD4+ clones turned up mainly in the CM and EM memory subsets, whereas EMRA was where CD8+ clones were enriched. Balanced CD4/CD8 phenotypes were observed for clones contracting from day 15 to 85, whereas a bias towards CD4+ was observed for a second wave of clones expanding from day 15 to 37.

Ficoll-Paque density gradient centrifugation was the method used to isolate PBMCs. In this sample, this clonotype turned up a few times. It lacks a known antigen. No base-level quality is on record; no much larger clone is a single base apart. TCRdb names Illumina NovaSeq 6000 as the instrument used. TCRalpha and TCRbeta cDNA libraries were built by 5'RACE with constant-segment primers, adding sample barcodes and unique molecular identifiers. Trizol reagent was used to extract RNA from every sample. Library amplification was performed in two PCR steps, and a second sample barcode and Illumina TruSeq adapters were introduced in the second step. Sequencing of the libraries was done on an Illumina NovaSeq, producing 2 x 150 bp paired-end reads. On the study's bioinformatics: Reads were demultiplexed and collapsed into UMI-guided consensus sequences with migec v1.2.7. Using mixcr v2.1.11, UMI consensuses were aligned to TRA and TRB V and J templates and then assembled into clonotypes. A clonotype was counted as expanded or contracted only if both edgeR and NoisET called the change significant, with noise models trained on biological replicates. For edgeR calls, the thresholds were a false discovery rate-adjusted p below 0.01 and a log2 fold-change of 1. PCA with hierarchical clustering of max-normalized trajectories of the 1000 most abundant clonotypes was used as exploratory dynamics analysis. Separately sequenced CD4+ and CD8+ repertoires were used to assign the CD4 or CD8 phenotype of responding clones. TCRdb passed the public sequencing reads through fastp at Q25 and MiXCR, retaining productive beta sequences. Rows with one shared CDR3 protein collapse into an entry with the most common genes and DNA. The V and J calls follow TCRdb's processing rather than the paper's. The sample data list hundreds of thousands of distinct CDR3 sequences, and about a fifth of these were observed just once. The top ten clonotypes cover 7% to 9% of the sample.

V drops 1 base and J drops 5 bases, leaving 15 bases in between. The germline V gene gives CDR1 as SGHVS and CDR2 as FNYEAQ. The CDR3, from cysteine to phenylalanine, totals 15 residues. Here the CDR3 DNA is all that survives: 45 bases in frame from base 1. The rearrangement combines TRBV7-6 with TRBJ2-7; tentative D gene TRBD2, with 6 bases matching. Sequenced input: PBMCs or a T cell subset sorted from them (not recorded which). The sequence was obtained from an adult woman who had mild COVID-19 (a few samples of this study predate the infection). The sample titles of this study are shuffled in the database, so cell type and time point are left out; the donor was told from shared clones. The bases read TGTGCCAGCAGCTTAGATTACGGTCGGGGGAACGAGCAGTACTTC. The translation is CASSLDYGRGNEQYF.